These 21 T cell receptor beta chains originate from one sample sequenced in a study of OX40 agonist ivuxolimab in advanced cancers. Assay: immunoSEQ multiplex PCR; the TCRdb copy retains only in-frame clones and omits some. The table has tens of thousands of clones, 88% seen once; the top ten hold less than 0.65%. The specimen was CD4+ or CD8+ T cells sorted from blood, collected in a trial of the OX40 agonist ivuxolimab. The receptors shown here come from an adult with an advanced solid tumor such as melanoma, head and neck, liver or kidney cancer.

The gene calls are TRBV6-1 and TRBJ1-5; D might be TRBD1 (6 bases). From germline, CDR1 is MNHNS and CDR2 SASEGT. There are 15 residues in the CDR3. V gave up 6 bases and J gave up 5 bases, with 17 bases separating them. CDR3 sequence (DNA): TGTGCCAGCAGCTGGACCAGGGGAGAGTATCAGCCCCAGCATTTT. Translated, it gives CASSWTRGEYQPQHF.

The chain carries TRBV9 and TRBJ2-3, with D tentatively TRBD2 (5 bases). CDR1 is SGDLS and CDR2 is YYNGEE in the germline V gene. The CDR3 extends over 13 amino acids. Trimming left V 2 bases short and J 1 base short, with 5 bases between. The CDR3 DNA is TGTGCCAGCAGCGTGGAGGGCACAGATACGCAGTATTTT. Translating it yields CASSVEGTDTQYF.

This chain joins TRBV7-3 and TRBJ1-1; no firm D call. From germline, CDR1 is SGHTA and CDR2 FQGTGA. The CDR3 loop spans 13 amino acids. V lost 3 bases and J 5 bases, leaving 10 bases between the germline ends. Written as DNA, the CDR3 is TGTGCCAGCAGCTTTCACGCGGATACTGAAGCTTTCTTT. Translated, it gives CASSFHADTEAFF.

The rearrangement links TRBV7-2 to TRBJ2-7; no reliable D call. Trimming left V 1 base short and J 5 bases short, with 9 bases between. Germline CDR1 reads SGHTA; CDR2 reads FQGNSA. The CDR3 has 13 amino acids. The CDR3 DNA sequence: TGTGCCAGCAGCTTAGGGGCAGGCGACGAGCAGTACTTC. Translating it yields CASSLGAGDEQYF.

The chain recombines TRBV19 with TRBJ1-1; maybe TRBD1 (6 bases). The CDR3 length is 14 residues. The V gene's germline CDR1 is LNHDA and CDR2 SQIVND (reference sequence). Trimming took off 4 bases at V and 4 bases at J, with 13 bases between the two ends. The CDR3 reads CASSSGRGATEAFF. The CDR3 nucleotides are TGTGCCAGTAGTAGCGGCAGGGGAGCCACTGAAGCTTTCTTT.

The V gene is TRBV7-9, the J gene TRBJ2-3; possible D gene TRBD2, 6 bases. The CDR3 has 15 amino acids. V gave up 2 bases and J gave up 3 bases, with 12 bases separating them. Germline CDR1 SEHNR, CDR2 FQNEAQ (reference sequence). The CDR3 nucleotides are TGTGCCAGCAGCTTACAGGGAGGTAGAACAGATACGCAGTATTTT. This translates into CASSLQGGRTDTQYF.

This sequence joins TRBV7-6 and TRBJ2-5, with 15 bases that match TRBD2. The CDR3 has 17 amino acids. CDR1 is SGHVS, CDR2 FNYEAQ, per germline. The V and J ends lost 4 bases and 1 base, in that order; junction bases with no gene match: 4. CDR3: CASSSGLAGGVQETQYF. CDR3 bases: TGTGCCAGCAGCTCGGGACTAGCGGGGGGAGTCCAAGAGACCCAGTACTTC.

The chain links TRBV9 to TRBJ2-1; 9 positions match TRBD2. This CDR3 has 15 amino acids. V shed 2 bases, J shed 7 bases, and the junction held 7 bases outside the gene matches. Germline-derived CDR1 and CDR2 are SGDLS and YYNGEE. The CDR3 region has the DNA TGTGCCAGCAGCGTCCGCGGGGGGGCGGGTAATGAGCAGTTCTTC. It yields the protein CASSVRGGAGNEQFF.

The rearrangement uses TRBV5-1 and TRBJ2-3; TRBD1 or TRBD2 may be the D gene (7 bases each). Between the trimmed V and J ends, which lost 7 bases and 6 bases, there was a span of 18 bases. The CDR3 length is 14 residues. Germline CDR1 and CDR2: SGHRS and YFSETQ. DNA for the CDR3: TGCGCCAGCTTCCAGGGGGGGCTCGGGGATACGCAGTATTTT. Protein sequence: CASFQGGLGDTQYF. The complete variable domain, with remaining parts taken from reference TRBV5-1 and TRBJ2-3, reads KAGVTQTPRYLIKTRGQQVTLSCSPISGHRSVSWYQQTPGQGLQFLFEYFSETQRNKGNFPGRFSGRQFSNSRSEMNVSTLELGDSALYLCASFQGGLGDTQYFGPGTRLTVL.

The V gene is TRBV5-1, the J gene TRBJ1-1; D is unclear. Germline V gene lookup returns CDR1 SGHRS and CDR2 YFSETQ. The CDR3 is made up of 13 amino acids. V gave up 0 bases and J gave up 1 base, with 4 bases separating them. This CDR3 reads CASSLETNTEAFF. The CDR3 nucleotides are TGCGCCAGCAGCTTGGAAACGAACACTGAAGCTTTCTTT.

This chain joins TRBV7-8 and TRBJ2-2; D not resolved. CDR1 SGHVS and CDR2 FQNEAQ come from the germline V gene. The V end was cut by 7 bases, the J end by 2 bases, with 5 bases between. The length of the CDR3 is 12 residues. The CDR3 region is CASTINTGELFF. CDR3 DNA sequence: TGTGCCAGCACCATAAACACCGGGGAGCTGTTTTTT.

The rearrangement joins TRBV2 to TRBJ1-2; perhaps TRBD1 as D (5 bases). The V end lost 2 bases, the J end lost 3 bases, and 13 bases lay between the germline ends. The germline gives CDR1 SNHLY, CDR2 FYNNEI. The CDR3 runs 15 residues. Here the CDR3 reads CASSEQAGKDYGYTF. In nucleotides, the CDR3 is TGTGCCAGCAGTGAACAGGCAGGGAAGGACTATGGCTACACCTTC.

This rearrangement joins TRBV7-9 to TRBJ1-1, with D possibly TRBD1 on 5 matching bases. Trimming pared 1 base from V and 9 bases from J, leaving 12 bases between. The CDR3 extends over 13 amino acids. Germline V CDR1 and CDR2: SEHNR, FQNEAQ (reference sequence). This CDR3 is CASSLGRQGKAFF. For the CDR3, the DNA is TGTGCCAGCAGCTTAGGGAGGCAGGGTAAAGCTTTCTTT.

J is TRBJ1-2 and V is TRBV30, with 8 nucleotides matching TRBD1. The CDR3 consists of 14 residues. Trimming removed 3 bases from V and 8 bases from J; junction bases left unmatched: 11. Germline values: CDR1 GTSNPN, CDR2 SVGIG (reference sequence). Here the CDR3 reads CAWRATTGTGGYTF. CDR3 in DNA: TGTGCCTGGAGGGCCACCACAGGGACAGGAGGCTACACCTTC.

V is TRBV2 and J is TRBJ2-5, with TRBD2 identical over 7 bases. The CDR3 sequence is 13 residues long. Germline assignment: CDR1 SNHLY and CDR2 FYNNEI. V lost 5 bases and J lost 8; bases outside the gene matches: 8. The CDR3 is CASSPAGSATQYF. CDR3 in DNA: TGTGCCAGCAGTCCAGCGGGGTCCGCAACCCAGTACTTC.

J is TRBJ2-2 and V is TRBV6-5, with D perhaps matching TRBD2 (6 bases). Germline V gene data show CDR1 as MNHEY and CDR2 as SVGAGI. The CDR3 contains 14 residues. Trimming shortened V by 9 bases and J by 4 bases, and 15 bases separated the two germline ends. The CDR3 DNA sequence: TGTGCCAGTGGGGACTCCGGGGGCACCGGGGAGCTGTTTTTT. The encoded protein is CASGDSGGTGELFF.

The V call is TRBV19, the J call TRBJ1-5; D remains unclear. V was shortened by 7 bases and J by 2 bases, with 12 bases between the two germline ends. CDR3 length equals 14 residues. Germline V lookup: CDR1 LNHDA, CDR2 SQIVND (reference sequence). The chain's CDR3 is CASTPDGRNQPQHF. In nucleotides, the CDR3 is TGTGCCAGTACTCCGGACGGTCGCAATCAGCCCCAGCATTTT.

The chain couples TRBV7-9 to TRBJ2-3, with TRBD2 identical over 7 bases. The CDR3 covers 18 residues. Germline CDR1 reads SEHNR; CDR2 reads FQNEAQ (reference sequence). V was clipped by 4 bases and J by 4 bases; unmatched bases: 17. The CDR3: CASSSFIARGTSPDTQYF. Here the CDR3 DNA reads TGTGCCAGCAGCTCATTCATAGCGCGGGGGACGTCTCCAGATACGCAGTATTTT.

The chain has TRBV18 and TRBJ1-2; D is uncertain. Germline CDR1 KGHSH, CDR2 LQKENI. Trimming left V 5 bases short and J 0 bases short, with 10 bases between. The CDR3 is made up of 14 amino acids. The chain's CDR3 is CASSSDGTNYGYTF. CDR3 in DNA: TGTGCCAGCTCATCTGACGGTACTAACTATGGCTACACCTTC.

This clone was seen a few times. The rearrangement uses TRBV4-1 and TRBJ1-5; D is possibly TRBD1 (6 bases). Trimming took off 4 bases at V and 5 bases at J, with 21 bases between the two ends. There are 17 residues in the CDR3. Looked up from germline, CDR1 is MGHRA and CDR2 is YSYEKL. The CDR3 is CASSPGHIRGAHQPQHF. Written as DNA, the CDR3 is TGCGCCAGCAGCCCAGGGCACATACGGGGGGCCCATCAGCCCCAGCATTTT.

The chain employs TRBV29-1 and TRBJ1-6, with unresolved D. Germline-derived CDR1 and CDR2 are SQVTM and ANQGSEA. The CDR3 contains 13 residues. Trimming cost V 7 bases and J 8 bases, with 15 bases left between them. The CDR3: CSARLGPDSPLHF. The CDR3 bases are TGCAGCGCTCGGCTAGGGCCGGATTCACCCCTCCACTTT.